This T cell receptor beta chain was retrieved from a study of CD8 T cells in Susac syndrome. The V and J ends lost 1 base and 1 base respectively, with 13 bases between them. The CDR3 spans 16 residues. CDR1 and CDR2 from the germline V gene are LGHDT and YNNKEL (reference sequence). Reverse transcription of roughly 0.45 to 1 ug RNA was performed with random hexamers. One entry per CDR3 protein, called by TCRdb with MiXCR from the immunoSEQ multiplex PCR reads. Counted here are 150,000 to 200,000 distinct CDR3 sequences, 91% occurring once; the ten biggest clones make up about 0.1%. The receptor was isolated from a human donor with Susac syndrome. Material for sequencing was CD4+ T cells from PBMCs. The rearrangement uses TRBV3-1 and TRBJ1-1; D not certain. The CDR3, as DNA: TGTGCCAGCAGCCAAGTTTTCGGCCTAAAGAACACTGAAGCTTTCTTT. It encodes CASSQVFGLKNTEAFF.